The 31 T cell receptor beta chains in this list originate from one sample, sequenced in a study of Ad26.COV2.S vaccination and SARS-CoV-2 variants. Treatment noted: some 19 received Ad26.COV2.S at low or high dose, single or two shots; about 5 received placebo; per-sample allocation not given. It was on day 63 after the first vaccine or placebo injection that samples were taken. Assay used: immunoSEQ multiplex PCR; TCRdb lists only in-frame clones, some missing. The sample consists of nearly 400,000 clones, approximately 91% of them appearing once. This specimen consisted of peripheral blood, obtained in a trial of Ad26.COV2.S vaccine versus placebo. The receptors originated from a person between 18 and 65 years old who received the Ad26.COV2.S COVID-19 vaccine or a placebo.

The rearrangement links TRBV7-2 to TRBJ1-6, with D tentatively TRBD1 (5 bases). Trimming stripped 2 bases from V and 6 bases from J, with 5 bases between. This CDR3 spans 13 amino acids. Germline assignment: CDR1 SGHTA and CDR2 FQGNSA. The DNA of the CDR3 is TGTGCCAGCAGCTTACAGGGTAATTCACCCCTCCACTTT. Protein sequence: CASSLQGNSPLHF.

CDR3: CASSAGGRASGELFF. In DNA, the CDR3 is TGTGCCAGCAGTGCGGGCGGGAGGGCCTCCGGGGAGCTGTTTTTT. This chain uses TRBV2 with TRBJ2-2; 9 nucleotides align to TRBD2. The V gene end was trimmed by 4 bases and the J gene end by 6 bases; junction bases not matched to a gene: 6. Germline CDR1 is SNHLY and CDR2 is FYNNEI. The CDR3 loop spans 15 amino acids.

The gene calls are TRBV2 and TRBJ2-5; maybe TRBD2 (5 bases). There are 14 residues in the CDR3. V lost 5 bases and J 4 bases, leaving 14 bases between the germline ends. Germline V gives CDR1 SNHLY, CDR2 FYNNEI. The CDR3 is CASSSSTTRETQYF. The CDR3 coding sequence is TGTGCCAGCAGTTCTAGCACCACCAGAGAGACCCAGTACTTC.

This rearrangement joins TRBV5-6 to TRBJ2-1; D is possibly TRBD1 or TRBD2 (5 bases each). The CDR3 totals 15 residues. V lost 3 bases and J lost 5, with 15 bases in between. In germline, CDR1 is SGHDT, CDR2 YYEEEE. The CDR3 is CASSWGPPANNEQFF. The CDR3, as DNA: TGTGCCAGCAGCTGGGGACCCCCCGCAAACAATGAGCAGTTCTTC.

The genes are TRBV9 and TRBJ2-2; the match to TRBD1 covers 10 bases. The germline V gene has CDR1 SGDLS and CDR2 YYNGEE. CDR3 length: 16 amino acids. V dropped 4 bases and J dropped 5; count of bases not matched to a gene: 8. The CDR3 DNA is TGTGCCAGCAGCCCCTGGGGACAGGGGTATACCGGGGAGCTGTTTTTT. This codes for CASSPWGQGYTGELFF.

J is TRBJ2-3 and V is TRBV5-1; TRBD1 matches 9 bases. With 2 bases clipped from V and 1 base from J, the junction kept 5 bases outside the gene matches. Germline V gene lookup returns CDR1 SGHRS and CDR2 YFSETQ. This CDR3 has 16 amino acids. CDR3 sequence: CASSFNRGLGTDTQYF. CDR3 nucleotides: TGCGCCAGCAGCTTCAACAGGGGGCTTGGCACAGATACGCAGTATTTT.

This clone was observed a handful of times. The chain uses TRBV19 and TRBJ1-6; D is unclear. Between the trimmed V and J ends, which lost 7 bases and 7 bases, there was a span of 11 bases. The germline V gene encodes CDR1 LNHDA and CDR2 SQIVND (reference sequence). The length of the CDR3 is 13 residues. The CDR3 DNA reads TGTGCCAGTAAACCGGGCCTCAATTCACCCCTCCACTTT. It yields the protein CASKPGLNSPLHF.

J is TRBJ2-1 and V is TRBV2; D is possibly TRBD1 (6 bases). Germline lookup yields CDR1 SNHLY and CDR2 FYNNEI. V lost 2 bases to trimming and J lost 10 bases, with 12 bases between them. The CDR3 is 13 amino acids. The CDR3 sequence: CASSERQGLEQFF. For the CDR3, the DNA is TGTGCCAGCAGTGAACGTCAGGGGCTGGAGCAGTTCTTC.

The chain joins TRBV28 to TRBJ2-7; TRBD2 is a possible D gene (6 bases). Deletions cut 8 bases from V and 4 bases from J, with 12 bases between. Germline V gene lookup returns CDR1 MDHEN and CDR2 SYDVKM. The CDR3 is 12 residues long. CDR3 DNA: TGTGCCAGCGGTAGTCTAGCGTACGAGCAGTACTTC. Translation gives CASGSLAYEQYF.

This clone showed up just once. This chain uses TRBV3-1 (or the pseudogene TRBV3-2) with TRBJ2-7, with D perhaps assigned TRBD1 or TRBD2 (5 bases each). The CDR3 runs 15 residues. Trimming took 4 bases from V and 5 from J, leaving 18 bases between them. Germline loops: CDR1 LGHDT, CDR2 YNNKEL (reference sequence). For the CDR3, the DNA is TGTGCCAGCAGCCTGGCCGGGACCAAACAGGACGAGCAGTACTTC. This codes for CASSLAGTKQDEQYF.

The chain employs TRBV6-1 and TRBJ1-6; D call uncertain. Trimming removed 0 bases from V and 7 bases from J, with 7 bases in between. Germline lookup yields CDR1 MNHNS and CDR2 SASEGT. The CDR3 is made up of 14 amino acids. The CDR3 coding sequence is TGTGCCAGCAGTGAAGCGGGTCCAAATTCACCCCTCCACTTT. Translation gives CASSEAGPNSPLHF.

The CDR3 DNA sequence: TGTGCCAGTCGGTTGGGGAACACCGGGGAGCTGTTTTTT. Translated: CASRLGNTGELFF. The chain couples TRBV19 to TRBJ2-2; D is unclear. There are 13 residues in the CDR3. Trimming removed 8 bases from V and 1 base from J, with 8 bases in between. CDR1 is LNHDA and CDR2 is SQIVND in the germline V gene (reference sequence).

J is TRBJ1-2 and V is TRBV5-1, with 10 bases lining up with TRBD1. The germline V gene has CDR1 SGHRS and CDR2 YFSETQ. V shed 4 bases and J 2 bases; nucleotides not matched to a gene: 2. This CDR3 spans 14 amino acids. The CDR3 nucleotides read TGCGCCAGCAGCCCGGGACAGGGGAACTATGGCTACACCTTC. Translation: CASSPGQGNYGYTF.

This clone has just one count. The chain couples TRBV14 to TRBJ2-5; 14 nucleotides agree with TRBD2. V lost 4 bases, J lost 5 bases, and 6 bases stayed unmatched. Germline CDR1 reads SGHDN; CDR2 reads FVKESK. The CDR3 is 16 residues long. The CDR3 loop reads CASSRGLAGAGETQYF. DNA for the CDR3: TGTGCCAGCAGCCGGGGACTAGCGGGAGCAGGGGAGACCCAGTACTTC.

This clone is a singleton in its sample. The chain employs TRBV7-2 and TRBJ2-1; D assignment may be TRBD1 or TRBD2 (5 bases each). Germline V lookup: CDR1 SGHTA, CDR2 FQGNSA. The CDR3 is 16 residues long. V lost 5 bases, J lost 3 bases, and 17 bases lay in between. This CDR3 is CASSAISGTNYNEQFF. The CDR3 coding sequence is TGTGCCAGCAGCGCGATCTCCGGGACCAACTACAATGAGCAGTTCTTC.

This clone has only one observation. The chain uses TRBV30 and TRBJ2-2; D is perhaps TRBD2 (6 bases). This CDR3 comprises 13 residues. V was trimmed by 3 bases and J by 11 bases, leaving 16 bases between them. CDR1 is GTSNPN and CDR2 is SVGIG in the germline V gene (reference sequence). CDR3 DNA: TGTGCCTGGAGGACTCTAGCGCCCTCTGAGCTGTTTTTT. Translation gives CAWRTLAPSELFF.

The chain combines TRBV4-3 with TRBJ2-7; 7 nucleotides align to TRBD1. Germline values: CDR1 LGHNA, CDR2 YSLEER. V gave up 0 bases and J gave up 3 bases; unmatched junction bases: 8. There are 16 residues in the CDR3. Written as DNA, the CDR3 is TGCGCCAGCAGCCAAGATTTGAGGACAGGATACTACGAGCAGTACTTC. Amino acid sequence: CASSQDLRTGYYEQYF.

This clone was counted a few times. The chain joins TRBV2 to TRBJ1-6; D unresolved. Trimming took 8 bases from V and 6 from J, leaving 14 bases between them. The V gene's germline CDR1 is SNHLY and CDR2 FYNNEI. The CDR3 runs 14 residues. The CDR3 DNA follows: TGTGCCAGCGGAGGACTGATGACTAATTCACCCCTCCACTTT. Translation gives CASGGLMTNSPLHF.

V is TRBV28 and J is TRBJ2-7, with 8 bases lining up with TRBD2. This CDR3 comprises 15 residues. In germline, CDR1 is MDHEN, CDR2 SYDVKM. The V gene end was trimmed by 6 bases and the J gene end by 0 bases; junction bases not matched to a gene: 7. The CDR3 DNA reads TGTGCCAGCAGATATACTAGCGGAAGCTCCTACGAGCAGTACTTC. Protein sequence: CASRYTSGSSYEQYF.

The chain uses TRBV10-3 and TRBJ2-1, with 7 bases that match TRBD1. The CDR3 totals 14 residues. CDR1 and CDR2 from the germline V gene are ENHRY and SYGVKD. J gave up 3 bases and V 10 bases, and 9 bases lay outside the gene matches. CDR3 nucleotides: TGTGCCACAATTCAACAGGGGATCTACAATGAGCAGTTCTTC. Translating it yields CATIQQGIYNEQFF.

The chain is built from TRBV6-7 and TRBJ2-7; D is perhaps TRBD1 (5 bases). TRBV6-7 belongs to the ORF category, with a function that is uncertain. The CDR3 consists of 19 residues. The V and J ends lost 3 bases and 4 bases respectively, with 28 bases between them. CDR3 nucleotides: TGTGCCAGCAGTTATTCCGGACATACACCTCTCCTCCAGAATTACGAGCAGTACTTC. Translating gives CASSYSGHTPLLQNYEQYF.

The chain joins TRBV3-1 (or the pseudogene TRBV3-2) to TRBJ2-3; D call uncertain. Trimming shortened V by 1 base and J by 1 base, and 3 bases separated the two germline ends. This CDR3 has 13 residues. CDR1 and CDR2 (germline): LGHDT, YNNKEL (reference sequence). CDR3 loop: CASSQVRTDTQYF. The DNA of the CDR3 is TGTGCCAGCAGCCAAGTCCGCACAGATACGCAGTATTTT.

The V call is TRBV9, the J call TRBJ2-7, with a possible D match to TRBD2 (5 bases). Trimming cost V 0 bases and J 1 base, with 14 bases left between them. Looked up from germline, CDR1 is SGDLS and CDR2 is YYNGEE. This CDR3 contains 16 residues. CDR3 nucleotide sequence: TGTGCCAGCAGCGTAGGGTCACGGACTCTTTCCTACGAGCAGTACTTC. Amino acid sequence: CASSVGSRTLSYEQYF.

J is TRBJ2-6 and V is TRBV18; the D is unclear. The V gene's germline CDR1 is KGHSH and CDR2 LQKENI. The CDR3 loop spans 13 amino acids. V was shortened by 4 bases and J by 4 bases, with 5 bases between the two germline ends. The CDR3 is CASSRGGANVLTF. CDR3 nucleotide sequence: TGTGCCAGCTCACGAGGAGGGGCCAACGTCCTGACTTTC.

V usage is TRBV2 and J usage is TRBJ2-2, with 8 bases matching TRBD2. Trimming took 6 bases from V and 4 from J; bases not matched to a gene: 1. The CDR3 runs to 13 residues. The germline CDR1 and CDR2 sequences are SNHLY and FYNNEI. The CDR3 region has the DNA TGTGCCAGCAGGGCGGGGGGCACCGGGGAGCTGTTTTTT. Translated: CASRAGGTGELFF.

The chain recombines TRBV25-1 with TRBJ1-1, with D possibly matching TRBD1 (5 bases). The CDR3 extends over 14 amino acids. V dropped 10 bases and J dropped 3 bases, with 18 bases sitting between them. The germline CDR1 and CDR2 sequences are MGHDK and SYGVNS. The CDR3 reads CATRGEGWDTEAFF. In DNA, the CDR3 is TGTGCCACCAGAGGGGAGGGCTGGGACACTGAAGCTTTCTTT.

The chain is built from TRBV6-5 and TRBJ2-7; a possible D gene is TRBD2 (6 bases). Trimming removed 6 bases at V and 6 bases at J, with 12 bases between. Per the germline V gene, CDR1 is MNHEY and CDR2 is SVGAGI. The CDR3 has 12 residues. CDR3 bases: TGTGCCAGCAGACGACTAGGACGCGAGCAGTACTTC. Translation: CASRRLGREQYF.

The chain carries TRBV11-2 and TRBJ1-1, with TRBD1 matching over 8 bases. CDR1 is SGHAT, CDR2 FQNNGV, per germline. After removal of 6 bases from V and 1 base from J, the junction contained 4 bases not matched to a gene. The CDR3 has 14 residues. CDR3: CASRLGQGNTEAFF. CDR3 coding DNA: TGTGCCAGCAGGCTCGGACAGGGGAACACTGAAGCTTTCTTT.

The rearrangement links TRBV10-3 to TRBJ1-6; D is unresolved. V was clipped by 2 bases and J by 9 bases, with 8 bases between them. CDR3 length: 13 residues. Germline V gene lookup returns CDR1 ENHRY and CDR2 SYGVKD. DNA for the CDR3: TGTGCCATCAGTGAGAACGCCCGTTCACCCCTCCACTTT. It translates to CAISENARSPLHF.

This clone was recorded only once. The gene calls are TRBV4-3 and TRBJ2-7; TRBD1 might be the D (5 bases). V lost 0 bases, J lost 4 bases, and 13 bases lay in between. The CDR3 is 15 amino acids. CDR1 LGHNA and CDR2 YSLEER come from the germline V gene. CDR3 residues: CASSQEDSVLYEQYF. In DNA, the CDR3 is TGCGCCAGCAGCCAAGAAGACAGCGTCCTTTACGAGCAGTACTTC.

This clone was observed a handful of times. V gene TRBV4-1 combines with J gene TRBJ1-5, with unresolved D. Germline values: CDR1 MGHRA, CDR2 YSYEKL. Deletions cut 1 base from V and 4 bases from J, with 8 bases between. The CDR3 is 14 amino acids. This chain's CDR3 is CASSQARKNQPQHF. The DNA of the CDR3 is TGCGCCAGCAGCCAAGCCAGAAAAAATCAGCCCCAGCATTTT.